These 19 T cell receptor beta chains were sequenced from one sample in a study of blood T cell repertoires in COVID-19. Assay used: immunoSEQ multiplex PCR; TCRdb lists only in-frame clones, some missing. The data show 150,000 to 160,000 clones, 78% seen once. What was sequenced was peripheral blood. Receptors were obtained from a man older than 75 with acute or convalescent COVID-19.

This rearrangement joins TRBV2 to TRBJ2-5; 11 bases are shared with TRBD1. CDR3 length: 14 amino acids. V shed 6 bases, J shed 6 bases, and the junction held 6 bases outside the gene matches. The germline V gene has CDR1 SNHLY and CDR2 FYNNEI. The DNA of the CDR3 is TGTGCCAGCAGGGCCGGGACAGGGGGACAGACCCAGTACTTC. Translated: CASRAGTGGQTQYF.

V gene TRBV7-9 combines with J gene TRBJ1-4, with TRBD1 identical over 7 bases. Trimming removed 4 bases from V and 0 bases from J; junction bases left unmatched: 8. From germline, CDR1 is SEHNR and CDR2 FQNEAQ (reference sequence). This CDR3 has 17 residues. CDR3 sequence reads: CASSSYNDRATNEKLFF. The CDR3 region has the DNA TGTGCCAGCAGCTCCTATAATGACAGGGCAACTAATGAAAAACTGTTTTTT.

This chain connects TRBV5-1 to TRBJ2-5, with D hard to call. The CDR3 length is 14 residues. Trimming left V 0 bases short and J 0 bases short, with 6 bases between. From germline, CDR1 is SGHRS and CDR2 YFSETQ. The CDR3 bases are TGCGCCAGCAGCTTGGGAGGTTACCAAGAGACCCAGTACTTC. This translates into CASSLGGYQETQYF.

The table lists this clone with a count of one. The rearrangement uses TRBV19 and TRBJ2-3, with 7 bases matching TRBD1. Looked up from germline, CDR1 is LNHDA and CDR2 is SQIVND (reference sequence). The CDR3 is 15 residues long. V shed 9 bases, J shed 4 bases, and the junction held 13 bases outside the gene matches. CDR3 in amino acids: CASTQQGKGADTQYF. CDR3 in DNA: TGTGCCAGCACCCAACAGGGGAAGGGAGCAGATACGCAGTATTTT.

The chain has TRBV10-3 and TRBJ2-1; no firm D call. V was clipped by 2 bases and J by 0 bases, with 8 bases between them. Germline assignment: CDR1 ENHRY and CDR2 SYGVKD. This CDR3 is 15 amino acids long. CDR3 amino acids: CAISEPLSSYNEQFF. The CDR3 region has the DNA TGTGCCATCAGTGAGCCACTGAGCTCCTACAATGAGCAGTTCTTC.

The chain employs TRBV7-7 and TRBJ2-2; 8 nucleotides agree with TRBD1. Germline V gene sequence: CDR1 SSHAT, CDR2 FNYEAQ (reference sequence). V was clipped by 5 bases and J by 2 bases; unmatched bases: 4. This CDR3 spans 15 amino acids. The CDR3 loop reads CASSPGQGNTGELFF. The CDR3 bases are TGTGCCAGCAGCCCCGGACAGGGAAACACCGGGGAGCTGTTTTTT.

The V gene is TRBV6-5, the J gene TRBJ1-1; perhaps TRBD1 as D (5 bases). The CDR3 has 15 residues. Trimming stripped 5 bases from V and 4 bases from J, with 17 bases between. CDR1 MNHEY and CDR2 SVGAGI come from the germline V gene. The CDR3 is CASSPGLNLGTEAFF. CDR3 coding DNA: TGTGCCAGCAGTCCGGGACTCAATTTGGGCACTGAAGCTTTCTTT.

V usage is TRBV4-2 and J usage is TRBJ1-4; D is possibly TRBD1 (6 bases). From germline, CDR1 is LGHNA and CDR2 YNFKEQ. The germline V and J ends were trimmed by 0 bases and 7 bases, with 9 bases remaining between them. The CDR3 contains 14 residues. The CDR3 nucleotides read TGTGCCAGCAGCCAAGAACGGACAGTTGAAAAACTGTTTTTT. The encoded protein is CASSQERTVEKLFF.

The chain links TRBV5-5 to TRBJ1-2, with 9 nucleotides matching TRBD1. J was trimmed by 4 bases and V by 0 bases; bases with no gene match: 10. The CDR3 has 17 residues. Germline CDR1 and CDR2: SGHKS and YYEKEE (reference sequence). The CDR3 protein is CASSLAIVGQGIYGYTF. CDR3 DNA sequence: TGTGCCAGCAGCTTGGCCATAGTGGGACAGGGAATCTATGGCTACACCTTC.

V and J are TRBV7-9 and TRBJ1-4, with D perhaps TRBD1 (5 bases). The CDR3 is 15 amino acids. Germline assignment: CDR1 SEHNR and CDR2 FQNEAQ (reference sequence). The V gene lost 5 bases and the J gene lost 5 bases, with 15 bases spanning the gap. The CDR3: CASSPTGTVNEKLFF. In DNA form, the CDR3 reads TGTGCCAGCAGCCCAACCGGGACTGTGAATGAAAAACTGTTTTTT.

The V and J genes are TRBV3-1 (or the pseudogene TRBV3-2) and TRBJ2-1; tentatively, D is TRBD2 (6 bases). This CDR3 has 15 residues. Germline V lookup: CDR1 LGHDT, CDR2 YNNKEL (reference sequence). Trimming stripped 6 bases from V and 3 bases from J, with 15 bases between. CDR3 region: CASRSAGPSYNEQFF. The CDR3 region has the DNA TGTGCCAGCAGATCCGCGGGGCCGAGCTACAATGAGCAGTTCTTC.

This clone came up once. This chain joins TRBV11-2 and TRBJ1-2, with no clear D. V shed 5 bases and J shed 13 bases, with 5 bases lying between them. The CDR3 loop spans 8 amino acids. Per germline, CDR1 SGHAT and CDR2 FQNNGV. The CDR3 coding sequence is TGTGCCAGCAGCCCGGGCACCTTC. Amino acid sequence: CASSPGTF.

This clone has only one observation. The chain links TRBV6-4 to TRBJ2-3; D is unresolved. The CDR3 extends over 13 amino acids. CDR1 and CDR2 from the germline V gene are MRHNA and SNTAGT. Trimming cost V 2 bases and J 5 bases, with 8 bases left between them. CDR3 residues: CASSDRGGDTQYF. As DNA, the CDR3 is TGTGCCAGCAGTGACCGAGGTGGAGATACGCAGTATTTT.

Remarks on this clone: Other DNA sequences of this sample code for an identical CDR3. The chain links TRBV7-9 to TRBJ1-1, with D perhaps matching TRBD1 (5 bases). With 2 bases removed from V and 4 bases from J, the gap between germline ends came to 11 bases. This CDR3 contains 14 residues. CDR1 and CDR2 (germline): SEHNR, FQNEAQ (reference sequence). CDR3 in amino acids: CASSLSQGGTEAFF. DNA of the CDR3: TGTGCCAGCAGCTTAAGCCAGGGTGGCACTGAAGCTTTCTTT.

The CDR3 loop reads CASSLEFGQPQHF. The CDR3 region has the DNA TGTGCCAGCAGTTTAGAGTTCGGTCAGCCCCAGCATTTT. The V and J genes are TRBV27 and TRBJ1-5; D call uncertain. Germline lookup yields CDR1 MNHEY and CDR2 SMNVEV (reference sequence). CDR3 length equals 13 residues. V gave up 2 bases and J gave up 6 bases, with 8 bases separating them.

This chain links TRBV12-3 or TRBV12-4 with TRBJ1-1; no clear D. V was clipped by 3 bases and J by 7 bases, with 9 bases between them. This CDR3 contains 12 residues. CDR3 in DNA: TGTGCCAGCAGTTTTGCGAGATTTGAAGCTTTCTTT. Residues: CASSFARFEAFF.

The chain has TRBV28 and TRBJ1-2, with D possibly matching TRBD1 (6 bases). Deletions cut 7 bases from V and 7 bases from J, with 13 bases between. CDR1 and CDR2 from the germline V gene are MDHEN and SYDVKM. The CDR3 loop spans 12 amino acids. The CDR3 DNA is TGTGCCAGCACCTTAAAGGGGGTTGGCTACACCTTC. Protein sequence: CASTLKGVGYTF.

The chain is built from TRBV12-3 or TRBV12-4 and TRBJ1-5; tentative D call: TRBD1 (5 bases). V was trimmed by 1 base and J by 9 bases, leaving 7 bases between them. This CDR3 is built from 12 residues. The CDR3 region has the DNA TGTGCCAGCAGTTTAGAGGGGCGGCCCCAGCATTTT. It encodes CASSLEGRPQHF.

This clone was counted once. The chain employs TRBV29-1 and TRBJ2-7; 8 bases line up with TRBD2. The germline gives CDR1 SQVTM, CDR2 ANQGSEA. The CDR3 runs to 12 residues. Losses at the gene ends were 7 bases for V and 6 bases for J; bases not matched to a gene: 8. In nucleotides, the CDR3 is TGCAGCGCCCCCGGGGGGGAGGGCGAGCAGTACGTC. This translates into CSAPGGEGEQYV.